These 24 T cell receptor beta chains originate from one sample sequenced in a study of T cell changes during pregnancy in multiple sclerosis. Profiling relied on immunoSEQ multiplex PCR, and the TCRdb table lists in-frame clones only, not all of them. The data show 60,000 or so clones, about 92% seen once. Sequenced material: peripheral blood, taken in the second trimester of pregnancy. The receptors here all came from a female donor in good health, enrolled as a control in a pregnancy study.

V and J are TRBV4-1 and TRBJ2-1, with unresolved D. Germline V gene sequence: CDR1 MGHRA, CDR2 YSYEKL. V was clipped by 3 bases and J by 3 bases, with 3 bases between them. This CDR3 has 12 amino acids. The CDR3 reads CASSHLYNEQFF. Written as DNA, the CDR3 is TGCGCCAGCAGCCATCTCTACAATGAGCAGTTCTTC.

This chain connects TRBV7-6 to TRBJ2-7, with TRBD1 matching 10 bases. The germline V gene has CDR1 SGHVS and CDR2 FNYEAQ. The CDR3 is 14 amino acids. Losses at the gene ends were 1 base for V and 5 bases for J; bases not matched to a gene: 2. The CDR3: CASSLGTGGNEQYF. The CDR3 bases are TGTGCCAGCAGCTTAGGGACAGGGGGAAACGAGCAGTACTTC.

The chain uses TRBV9 and TRBJ2-5; possibly TRBD1 for D (5 bases). The CDR3 sequence is 14 residues long. CDR1 is SGDLS, CDR2 YYNGEE, per germline. Trimming left V 5 bases short and J 4 bases short, with 15 bases between. The CDR3 loop is CASSPPGWGETQYF. CDR3 DNA: TGTGCCAGCAGTCCTCCAGGGTGGGGAGAGACCCAGTACTTC.

The chain employs TRBV5-1 and TRBJ2-3, with 12 nucleotides matching TRBD2. The germline V gene encodes CDR1 SGHRS and CDR2 YFSETQ. This CDR3 has 15 amino acids. V was clipped by 4 bases and J by 2 bases; unmatched bases: 2. CDR3 bases: TGCGCCAGCAGCCGGACTAGCGGGATCACAGATACGCAGTATTTT. This codes for CASSRTSGITDTQYF.

The chain carries TRBV9 and TRBJ2-1; 7 nucleotides agree with TRBD2. This CDR3 spans 16 amino acids. Unmatched junction bases numbered 11, after V lost 0 bases and J lost 8 bases. Germline V gene lookup returns CDR1 SGDLS and CDR2 YYNGEE. CDR3 region: CASSVGRRRREDEQFF. The CDR3 nucleotides are TGTGCCAGCAGCGTAGGACGGCGTCGTCGGGAGGATGAGCAGTTCTTC.

This clone was seen once. This CDR3 is CASSPEGRQVSYEQYF. In DNA form, the CDR3 reads TGTGCCAGCAGCCCGGAAGGGAGACAGGTTTCCTACGAGCAGTACTTC. The V and J genes are TRBV5-6 and TRBJ2-7; D is perhaps TRBD1 (6 bases). V shed 4 bases and J shed 1 base, with 18 bases lying between them. Germline V gives CDR1 SGHDT, CDR2 YYEEEE. The CDR3 covers 16 residues.

This rearrangement joins TRBV19 to TRBJ2-5; D may be TRBD1 (5 bases). The CDR3 is 15 residues long. With 1 base removed from V and 0 bases from J, the gap between germline ends came to 9 bases. Germline CDR1 and CDR2: LNHDA and SQIVND (reference sequence). CDR3 coding DNA: TGTGCCAGTAGTATAGGTACAGGCTACCAAGAGACCCAGTACTTC. Translating gives CASSIGTGYQETQYF.

V and J are TRBV27 and TRBJ1-2; D is perhaps TRBD1 (5 bases). Germline V gene lookup returns CDR1 MNHEY and CDR2 SMNVEV (reference sequence). The CDR3 runs to 13 residues. Trimming stripped 3 bases from V and 6 bases from J, with 11 bases between. The CDR3 is CASSLGGSDGYTF. In nucleotides, the CDR3 is TGTGCCAGCAGTTTGGGGGGGAGCGATGGCTACACCTTC.

The V gene is TRBV5-1, the J gene TRBJ1-5; tentatively, D is TRBD1 (5 bases). Germline V gives CDR1 SGHRS, CDR2 YFSETQ. Between the trimmed V and J ends, which lost 1 base and 3 bases, there was a span of 11 bases. This CDR3 contains 15 residues. The CDR3 region has the DNA TGCGCCAGCAGCTTGTTCGACAGCTTCAATCAGCCCCAGCATTTT. Protein: CASSLFDSFNQPQHF.

V is TRBV13 and J is TRBJ2-1; a weak D match, TRBD2 (6 bases). The CDR3 is 15 amino acids. Trimming pared 0 bases from V and 8 bases from J, leaving 14 bases between. Germline values: CDR1 PRHDT, CDR2 FYEKMQ (reference sequence). CDR3 protein: CASSLGLRGKDEQFF. The CDR3 nucleotides read TGTGCCAGCAGCTTAGGCCTGCGGGGTAAAGATGAGCAGTTCTTC.

V usage is TRBV15 and J usage is TRBJ2-7, with TRBD2 as a possible D gene (5 bases). The CDR3 runs 17 residues. The V end lost 1 base, the J end lost 2 bases, and 18 bases lay between the germline ends. Germline V lookup: CDR1 LNHNV, CDR2 YYDKDF (reference sequence). Here the CDR3 reads CATSRANPIQRPYEQYF. As DNA, the CDR3 is TGTGCCACCAGCAGAGCTAACCCCATTCAGCGGCCCTACGAGCAGTACTTC.

The V call is TRBV28, the J call TRBJ2-7, with D hard to call. Trimming removed 7 bases at V and 1 base at J, with 11 bases between. Germline V CDR1 and CDR2: MDHEN, SYDVKM. This CDR3 is built from 13 residues. In DNA, the CDR3 is TGTGCCAGCAACAATCCGAATTCCTACGAGCAGTACTTC. It encodes CASNNPNSYEQYF.

This chain joins TRBV29-1 and TRBJ2-1, with D possibly matching TRBD1 (6 bases). Per germline, CDR1 SQVTM and CDR2 ANQGSEA. Between the trimmed V and J ends, which lost 3 bases and 0 bases, there was a span of 12 bases. This CDR3 contains 15 residues. CDR3 bases: TGCAGCGTTGACGGCCAGGGGAGCTCCTACAATGAGCAGTTCTTC. It is translated as CSVDGQGSSYNEQFF.

The V call is TRBV19, the J call TRBJ2-7; TRBD1 might be the D (7 bases). Looked up from germline, CDR1 is LNHDA and CDR2 is SQIVND (reference sequence). Trimming pared 3 bases from V and 4 bases from J, leaving 16 bases between. The CDR3 consists of 15 residues. The CDR3 spells CASSMGGQSLYEQYF. The CDR3 nucleotides are TGTGCCAGTAGTATGGGGGGACAGTCTTTGTACGAGCAGTACTTC.

This clone was observed once. The chain is built from TRBV27 and TRBJ1-1; D is ambiguous. V gave up 5 bases and J gave up 1 base, with 17 bases separating them. Looked up from germline, CDR1 is MNHEY and CDR2 is SMNVEV (reference sequence). CDR3 length equals 16 residues. The CDR3 is CASSTSFWPGNTEAFF. The CDR3 bases are TGTGCCAGCAGTACCAGTTTTTGGCCGGGGAACACTGAAGCTTTCTTT.

The chain has TRBV6-4 and TRBJ1-1; no firm D call. V lost 3 bases and J lost 3, with 8 bases in between. There are 13 residues in the CDR3. The germline CDR1 and CDR2 sequences are MRHNA and SNTAGT. The CDR3 is CASSERAHTEAFF. As DNA, the CDR3 is TGTGCCAGCAGTGAGAGGGCACACACTGAAGCTTTCTTT.

The chain is built from TRBV15 and TRBJ1-6; D is undetermined. This CDR3 is 15 amino acids long. The germline V gene encodes CDR1 LNHNV and CDR2 YYDKDF (reference sequence). Trimming took 3 bases from V and 9 from J, leaving 15 bases between them. The CDR3 region has the DNA TGTGCCACCAGCAGCACCGACGAGGCTAGTTCACCCCTCCACTTT. It encodes CATSSTDEASSPLHF.

The chain has TRBV5-1 and TRBJ1-1; possibly TRBD1 for D (6 bases). Germline V lookup: CDR1 SGHRS, CDR2 YFSETQ. The CDR3 is 16 residues long. Trimming pared 0 bases from V and 4 bases from J, leaving 16 bases between. CDR3 sequence reads: CASSLAGGAVGTEAFF. CDR3 in DNA: TGCGCCAGCAGCTTGGCCGGGGGGGCTGTGGGCACTGAAGCTTTCTTT.

V and J are TRBV7-2 and TRBJ2-1; D may be TRBD2 (6 bases). From germline, CDR1 is SGHTA and CDR2 FQGNSA. CDR3 length: 12 amino acids. V lost 6 bases to trimming and J lost 9 bases, with 12 bases between them. CDR3 protein: CASRLGGGEQFF. DNA for the CDR3: TGTGCCAGCAGACTGGGGGGAGGTGAGCAGTTCTTC.

This rearrangement joins TRBV29-1 to TRBJ2-2; possibly TRBD1 for D (6 bases). V was clipped by 3 bases and J by 6 bases, with 11 bases between them. CDR3 length equals 13 residues. Germline CDR1 and CDR2: SQVTM and ANQGSEA. CDR3: CSVDFTGSGELFF. CDR3 DNA sequence: TGCAGCGTTGACTTTACAGGGTCCGGGGAGCTGTTTTTT.

The table lists this clone with a count of one. This chain uses TRBV11-2 with TRBJ2-2; TRBD2 matches 8 bases. CDR1 is SGHAT and CDR2 is FQNNGV in the germline V gene. There are 16 residues in the CDR3. The V gene end was trimmed by 0 bases and the J gene end by 11 bases; junction bases not matched to a gene: 11. The CDR3 nucleotides read TGTGCCAGCAGCTTAGATCTATCGGGGGGGGCAGGAGAGCTGTTTTTT. This codes for CASSLDLSGGAGELFF.

The chain combines TRBV9 with TRBJ2-7; D call uncertain. V lost 3 bases and J 3 bases, leaving 10 bases between the germline ends. Germline V lookup: CDR1 SGDLS, CDR2 YYNGEE. This CDR3 has 13 residues. CDR3 region: CASSGLTDYEQYF. The CDR3 DNA reads as TGTGCCAGCAGCGGCCTAACCGACTACGAGCAGTACTTC. Complete variable domain (other parts from reference TRBV9 and TRBJ2-7): DSGVTQTPKHLITATGQRVTLRCSPRSGDLSVYWYQQSLDQGLQFLIQYYNGEERAKGNILERFSAQQFPDLHSELNLSSLELGDSALYFCASSGLTDYEQYFGPGTRLTVT.

This chain links TRBV7-8 with TRBJ2-5, with a tentative D call TRBD1 (6 bases). The germline gives CDR1 SGHVS, CDR2 FQNEAQ. This CDR3 contains 16 residues. The ends were cut back, 1 base at V and 5 bases at J, with 17 bases in the middle. The CDR3 sequence is CASSLENRAPWETQYF. For the CDR3, the DNA is TGTGCCAGCAGCTTAGAAAACAGGGCCCCATGGGAGACCCAGTACTTC.

The genes are TRBV11-2 and TRBJ1-1; D not certain. V was cut by 4 bases and J by 5 bases, with 17 bases left in between. CDR3 size: 15 residues. The germline V gene encodes CDR1 SGHAT and CDR2 FQNNGV. The CDR3: CASSSIVEGETEAFF. In nucleotides, the CDR3 is TGTGCCAGCAGCTCCATAGTGGAGGGAGAAACTGAAGCTTTCTTT.